This T cell receptor beta chain came from a study of chemoradiotherapy in HPV16-positive cancers (dated by TCRdb to the early 2020s). With respect to the entire study: Candidate HPV-specific T-cell clones and common TCR motifs were defined through functional T-cell assays on cells from a couple of HPV16-positive patients. The study set out to ask whether T-cell immunity against the HPV oncoproteins E6 and E7 changes over the course of chemoradiotherapy and whether that immunity affects survival. TCR repertoires from over 80 patients with HPV-related cancers were then used to track the candidate HPV-specific TCRs and motifs. The research as a whole found: The functional definition of HPV-specific T cells was derived from only a couple of HPV16-positive patients, and the survival association was reported for HPV16-positive patients. Among HPV16-positive patients, expansion of HPV-responsive T cells during chemoradiotherapy was associated with better recurrence-free survival. Expansion of candidate HPV-specific clones and E7-related TCR motifs was observed in the tumor microenvironment during treatment, whereas no such expansion was observed for non-HPV-specific T cells.

Spanning cysteine to phenylalanine, the CDR3 consists of 12 amino acids. Of all the DNA, just the CDR3 is kept, 36 bases in frame from base 1. The V end loses 2 bases and the J end loses 5 bases, and a stretch of 7 bases separates them. CDR1 and CDR2, per the germline V gene, are SGHVT and SQSDAQ. With respect to this clone: Its recognized antigen is unknown. No clone much larger than this one lies a single base away; base qualities are absent.

Repertoires were sampled multiple times during chemoradiotherapy, which allowed clonal expansion in the tumor microenvironment to be followed. Receptor amplification or capture employed the immunoSEQ multiplex PCR assay. Held by TCRdb, this immuneACCESS table contains in-frame sequences only and omits some clones. Under half of the omission traces to an unresolved V gene where checked; the cause of the rest is unknown. In this sample the table shows more than 4,500 clones, roughly 79% of which occur a single time. The leading ten clones occupy less than 5.5% of the sample. This receptor was obtained from a human donor with HPV-associated anogenital cancer. Sequences were derived from tumor tissue, sampled from a patient who underwent chemoradiotherapy. The chain links TRBV7-4 with TRBJ2-7; no D gene call is confident. The CDR3 protein sequence reads: CASSLPSHEQYF. The nucleotide sequence reads as follows: TGTGCCAGCAGCTTACCGTCCCACGAGCAGTACTTC.